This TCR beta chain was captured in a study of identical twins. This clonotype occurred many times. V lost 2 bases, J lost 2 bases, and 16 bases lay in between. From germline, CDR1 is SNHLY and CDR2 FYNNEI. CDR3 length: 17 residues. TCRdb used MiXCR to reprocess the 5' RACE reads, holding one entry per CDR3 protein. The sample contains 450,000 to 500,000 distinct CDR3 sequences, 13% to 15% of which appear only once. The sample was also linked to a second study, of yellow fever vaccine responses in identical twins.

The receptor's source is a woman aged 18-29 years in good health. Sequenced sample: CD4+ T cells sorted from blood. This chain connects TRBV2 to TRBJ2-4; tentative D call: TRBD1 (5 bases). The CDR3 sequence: CASSESGAREPKNIQYF. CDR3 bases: TGTGCCAGCAGTGAAAGTGGGGCCCGCGAGCCCAAAAACATTCAGTACTTC.